One and the same sample provided the 17 T cell receptor beta chains below, sequenced in a study of radiation and T cells in renal cell carcinoma. Here immunoSEQ multiplex PCR was the method, and the copy in TCRdb shows in-frame clones only, minus some. The repertoire holds about 23,000 clones, over 50% seen once, with about a fifth in the top ten. Specified treatment: treatment-naive control, cytoreductive nephrectomy. Sequenced material: tumor tissue, taken from a patient whose treatment was nephrectomy without radiotherapy. The source of these receptors is a human donor with renal cell carcinoma.

The chain has TRBV5-1 and TRBJ1-4, with 7 bases lining up with TRBD1. J gave up 2 bases and V 0 bases, and 4 bases lay outside the gene matches. This CDR3 has 16 amino acids. Germline V gene data show CDR1 as SGHRS and CDR2 as YFSETQ. The CDR3 DNA sequence: TGCGCCAGCAGCTTGGCCCAGGGACAGACTAATGAAAAACTGTTTTTT. Its protein product is CASSLAQGQTNEKLFF.

The rearrangement joins TRBV6-5 to TRBJ1-1; unclear D gene. Per the germline V gene, CDR1 is MNHEY and CDR2 is SVGAGI. This CDR3 comprises 15 residues. Trimming took 10 bases from V and 6 from J, leaving 24 bases between them. CDR3 bases: TGTGCCACTAGGGAGCCCCGGGGTGATGAGGCTGAAGCTTTCTTT. Translation: CATREPRGDEAEAFF.

The chain is built from TRBV4-3 and TRBJ2-3, with D possibly being TRBD1 (5 bases). The V end lost 4 bases, the J end lost 2 bases, and 13 bases lay between the germline ends. The CDR3 has 15 amino acids. Germline V gives CDR1 LGHNA, CDR2 YSLEER. DNA of the CDR3: TGCGCCAGCAGCCTAGCAGGACACTTCACAGATACGCAGTATTTT. Amino acids: CASSLAGHFTDTQYF.

V and J are TRBV18 and TRBJ2-7; 10 positions match TRBD2. Germline V gene sequence: CDR1 KGHSH, CDR2 LQKENI. The CDR3 runs to 17 residues. Unmatched junction bases numbered 10, after V lost 0 bases and J lost 5 bases. The CDR3 reads CASSPPGQRGGGHEQYF. The CDR3 bases are TGTGCCAGCTCACCACCGGGGCAGCGGGGGGGCGGCCACGAGCAGTACTTC.

This clone was seen a few times. The gene calls are TRBV18 and TRBJ2-1; TRBD2 agrees at 10 bases. The CDR3 runs to 15 residues. Germline V gene data show CDR1 as KGHSH and CDR2 as LQKENI. With 6 bases clipped from V and 1 base from J, the junction kept 3 bases outside the gene matches. For the CDR3, the DNA is TGTGCCAGCTCTCCTAGCGGGGGTTCCTACAATGAGCAGTTCTTC. Protein: CASSPSGGSYNEQFF.

The chain links TRBV6-6 to TRBJ2-7, with 7 bases matching TRBD1. The CDR3 spans 14 residues. Germline lookup yields CDR1 MNHNY and CDR2 SVGAGI (reference sequence). The V segment lost 5 bases and the J segment 6 bases; nucleotides outside the gene matches: 10. CDR3 protein: CASSTGQYFSEQYF. The DNA of the CDR3 is TGTGCCAGCAGTACGGGACAGTACTTCTCCGAGCAGTACTTC.

The rearrangement joins TRBV7-2 to TRBJ2-1; D may correspond to TRBD1 or TRBD2 (5 bases each). The V end lost 4 bases, the J end lost 4 bases, and 11 bases lay between the germline ends. Germline CDR1 reads SGHTA; CDR2 reads FQGNSA. The CDR3 extends over 14 amino acids. CDR3 protein: CASSSGQGYNEQFF. DNA for the CDR3: TGTGCCAGCAGCTCGGGGCAGGGTTACAATGAGCAGTTCTTC.

The V and J genes are TRBV7-3 and TRBJ1-1, with a tentative D call TRBD1 (6 bases). Looked up from germline, CDR1 is SGHTA and CDR2 is FQGTGA. V gave up 2 bases and J gave up 1 base, with 14 bases separating them. This CDR3 has 16 amino acids. DNA for the CDR3: TGTGCCAGCAGCTTACTCCCGGGACATCGGAACACTGAAGCTTTCTTT. Amino acids: CASSLLPGHRNTEAFF.

The chain carries TRBV5-1 and TRBJ1-2; D not resolved. V was pared by 2 bases and J by 4 bases, with 12 bases between. Germline V gives CDR1 SGHRS, CDR2 YFSETQ. The CDR3 extends over 14 amino acids. Written as DNA, the CDR3 is TGCGCCAGCAGCTTATCGGAGACTATCTATGGCTACACCTTC. Translating it yields CASSLSETIYGYTF.

To note about this clone: A far more abundant clone sits one base away, making this likely a read error. The same CDR3 can be traced to other DNA sequences in this sample. The genes are TRBV7-9 and TRBJ1-1; TRBD1 agrees at 11 bases. Losses at the gene ends were 5 bases for V and 5 bases for J; bases not matched to a gene: 4. The CDR3 length is 14 residues. CDR1 is SEHNR and CDR2 is FQNEAQ in the germline V gene (reference sequence). CDR3 sequence (DNA): TGTGCCAGCAGCCGTGGACAGGGGGCGACTGAAGCTTTCTTT. Protein product: CASSRGQGATEAFF. The full variable domain, completed using reference TRBV7-9 and TRBJ1-1, is DTGVSQNPRHKITKRGQNVTFRCDPISEHNRLYWYRQTLGQGPEFLTYFQNEAQLEKSRLLSDRFSAERPKGSFSTLEIQRTEQGDSAMYLCASSRGQGATEAFFGQGTRLTVV.

V and J are TRBV4-2 and TRBJ2-7; 10 bases fit TRBD1. Germline values: CDR1 LGHNA, CDR2 YNFKEQ. The CDR3 has 15 residues. J gave up 4 bases and V 3 bases, and 6 bases lay outside the gene matches. The CDR3 DNA reads as TGTGCCAGCAGCCAGACAGGGGGCAATATGTACGAGCAGTACTTC. Protein: CASSQTGGNMYEQYF.

This clone turned up a few times. CDR3 protein: CACARGATEAFF. CDR3 bases: TGTGCCTGCGCTAGGGGGGCTACTGAAGCTTTCTTT. This chain connects TRBV30 to TRBJ1-1; a possible D gene is TRBD1 (6 bases). CDR1 and CDR2 (germline): GTSNPN, SVGIG (reference sequence). This CDR3 is built from 12 residues. Trimming took 6 bases from V and 5 from J, leaving 13 bases between them.

V usage is TRBV4-3 and J usage is TRBJ2-1; D gene ambiguous. The CDR3 is 16 residues long. V dropped 4 bases and J dropped 5 bases, with 18 bases sitting between them. Germline values: CDR1 LGHNA, CDR2 YSLEER. CDR3 protein: CASSLRHYTSNNEQFF. For the CDR3, the DNA is TGCGCCAGCAGCCTTCGACACTACACCTCGAACAATGAGCAGTTCTTC.

A few counts support this clone. The V gene is TRBV5-1, the J gene TRBJ1-3; 8 bases are a match to TRBD1. This CDR3 region has 16 residues. Losses at the gene ends were 5 bases for V and 0 bases for J; bases not matched to a gene: 7. Germline values: CDR1 SGHRS, CDR2 YFSETQ. CDR3 nucleotides: TGCGCCAGCAGACAATCAGGGGGCAGCTCTGGAAACACCATATATTTT. It yields the protein CASRQSGGSSGNTIYF.

This clone was detected only a few times. V and J are TRBV30 and TRBJ1-6; 7 bases are a match to TRBD1. This CDR3 comprises 13 residues. CDR1 and CDR2 (germline): GTSNPN, SVGIG (reference sequence). J lost 10 bases, V lost 4 bases, and 7 bases had no gene match. CDR3 in DNA: TGTGCCTGGATTGACAGGGTGGGATCACCCCTCCACTTT. It translates to CAWIDRVGSPLHF.

A single count supports this clone. This sequence joins TRBV2 and TRBJ2-3; 8 nucleotides line up with TRBD1. The CDR3 consists of 16 residues. The V gene end was trimmed by 5 bases and the J gene end by 8 bases; junction bases not matched to a gene: 15. Germline V gene data show CDR1 as SNHLY and CDR2 as FYNNEI. The CDR3 here is CASSTPGQAHSGTQYF. CDR3 DNA: TGTGCCAGCAGTACACCGGGACAGGCGCACAGTGGTACGCAGTATTTT.

The V and J genes are TRBV5-8 and TRBJ2-5, with 7 bases that match TRBD2. The CDR3 is 16 amino acids. With V trimmed by 4 bases and J by 5 bases, 14 bases remained unmatched. Germline-derived CDR1 and CDR2 are SGHTS and YDEGEE. CDR3 sequence reads: CASSPGMAGDPETQYF. The CDR3 DNA reads TGTGCCAGCAGCCCCGGCATGGCGGGGGACCCTGAGACCCAGTACTTC. The full variable domain, in which reference TRBV5-8 and TRBJ2-5 provide the parts outside the CDR3, is EAGVTQSPTHLIKTRGQQATLRCSPISGHTSVYWYQQALGLGLQFLLWYDEGEERNRGNFPPRFSGRQFPNYSSELNVNALELEDSALYLCASSPGMAGDPETQYFGPGTRLLVL.